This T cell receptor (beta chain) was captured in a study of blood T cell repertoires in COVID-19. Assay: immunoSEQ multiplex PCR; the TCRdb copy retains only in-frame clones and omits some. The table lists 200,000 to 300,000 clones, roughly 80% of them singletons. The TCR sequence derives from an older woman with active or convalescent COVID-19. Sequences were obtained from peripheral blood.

CDR3 loop: CSVLGLAGDWQFF. As DNA, the CDR3 is TGCAGCGTTTTGGGACTAGCGGGGGATTGGCAGTTCTTC. The chain has TRBV29-1 and TRBJ2-1; 14 bases line up with TRBD2. Per the germline V gene, CDR1 is SQVTM and CDR2 is ANQGSEA. The CDR3 runs to 13 residues. The ends lost 5 bases at V and 12 bases at J; junction bases unmatched: 6.